These 29 T cell receptor beta chains originate from one sample sequenced in a study of CD8+ T cells in alopecia areata. Extraction and reverse transcription of RNA yielded cDNA as the sequencing template. Clones were sequenced by immunoSEQ multiplex PCR, and TCRdb holds only the in-frame ones, with some missing. The sample has 100,000 to 140,000 clones; 84% are singletons. As to treatment: oral pan-JAK inhibitor, 5-10 mg twice daily. The source material was CD8+ T cells sorted from blood, sampled at week 24, from a patient treated with tofacitinib. The receptors here all came from a human donor with alopecia areata.

This clone appeared a single time. The J gene is TRBJ2-2, the V gene TRBV7-8; D remains ambiguous. Germline V CDR1 and CDR2: SGHVS, FQNEAQ. The length of the CDR3 is 16 residues. Trimming removed 0 bases at V and 6 bases at J, with 14 bases between. CDR3 sequence: CASSLAHTSYSGELFF. DNA of the CDR3: TGTGCCAGCAGCTTAGCGCATACCAGTTATTCCGGGGAGCTGTTTTTT.

This chain links TRBV13 with TRBJ1-6, with D tentatively TRBD1 (5 bases). The V end was cut by 0 bases, the J end by 8 bases, with 14 bases between. CDR1 is PRHDT and CDR2 is FYEKMQ in the germline V gene (reference sequence). CDR3 length: 16 residues. The CDR3 sequence: CASSLGRRGVDSPLHF. The CDR3 bases are TGTGCCAGCAGCTTAGGCAGGAGGGGCGTCGATTCACCCCTCCACTTT.

The CDR3 spells CASSRLYNEQFF. The CDR3 DNA reads as TGTGCCAGCAGTCGACTCTACAATGAGCAGTTCTTC. The chain uses TRBV2 and TRBJ2-1, with D unclear. V shed 5 bases and J shed 3 bases, with 5 bases lying between them. The CDR3 has 12 amino acids. The germline CDR1 and CDR2 sequences are SNHLY and FYNNEI.

The CDR3 loop is CASSLRGEGNTGELFF. The CDR3 nucleotides are TGCGCCAGCAGCTTGCGAGGGGAAGGGAACACCGGGGAGCTGTTTTTT. This chain links TRBV5-1 with TRBJ2-2; the D gene could be TRBD1 or TRBD2 (5 bases each). The germline CDR1 and CDR2 sequences are SGHRS and YFSETQ. CDR3 length: 16 amino acids. Deletions cut 1 base from V and 1 base from J, with 11 bases between.

The chain links TRBV6-5 to TRBJ2-3; unclear D gene. Per the germline V gene, CDR1 is MNHEY and CDR2 is SVGAGI. The CDR3 length is 15 residues. The ends were cut back, 0 bases at V and 2 bases at J, with 9 bases in the middle. DNA of the CDR3: TGTGCCAGCAGTTACTCCCCAGGTGCCACAGATACGCAGTATTTT. It is translated as CASSYSPGATDTQYF.

This chain joins TRBV19 and TRBJ1-5; tentative D call: TRBD1 (6 bases). The CDR3 consists of 11 residues. Per germline, CDR1 LNHDA and CDR2 SQIVND (reference sequence). The chain's CDR3 is CAYRVSQPQHF. In DNA, the CDR3 is TGTGCTTACAGGGTAAGTCAGCCCCAGCATTTT.

This clone appeared a few times. This chain joins TRBV6-5 and TRBJ2-5; D gene unclear. The germline V gene has CDR1 MNHEY and CDR2 SVGAGI. The length of the CDR3 is 11 residues. The V end lost 10 bases, the J end lost 11 bases, and 17 bases lay between the germline ends. The CDR3 loop reads CATLTAFGQYF. The CDR3 coding sequence is TGTGCCACCCTCACGGCGTTCGGGCAGTACTTC.

This clone was seen only a few times. The chain uses TRBV13 and TRBJ2-3, with a tentative D call TRBD1 (5 bases). V lost 0 bases and J lost 0, with 13 bases in between. The germline V gene has CDR1 PRHDT and CDR2 FYEKMQ (reference sequence). This CDR3 has 17 residues. DNA of the CDR3: TGTGCCAGCAGCTTAGGGTTGGACACCCTTAGCACAGATACGCAGTATTTT. This sequence encodes CASSLGLDTLSTDTQYF.

A single count supports this clone. V usage is TRBV30 and J usage is TRBJ1-1; TRBD1 is a possible D gene (6 bases). This CDR3 spans 13 amino acids. Per germline, CDR1 GTSNPN and CDR2 SVGIG (reference sequence). The ends were cut back, 4 bases at V and 0 bases at J, with 9 bases in the middle. The CDR3 loop is CAWITGLNTEAFF. DNA for the CDR3: TGTGCCTGGATAACAGGGTTGAACACTGAAGCTTTCTTT. Looking up the rest from reference TRBV30 and TRBJ1-1 gives the full variable domain: SQTIHQWPATLVQPVGSPLSLECTVEGTSNPNLYWYRQAAGRGLQLLFYSVGIGQISSEVPQNLSASRPQDRQFILSSKKLLLSDSGFYLCAWITGLNTEAFFGQGTRLTVV.

This chain links TRBV18 with TRBJ2-5; 9 positions match TRBD2. V gave up 2 bases and J gave up 5 bases; unmatched junction bases: 15. CDR3 length: 18 residues. Germline V gene data show CDR1 as KGHSH and CDR2 as LQKENI. As DNA, the CDR3 is TGTGCCAGCTCACCAGGGGGACTAGCCCAAAAACGGGATGAGACCCAGTACTTC. As protein: CASSPGGLAQKRDETQYF.

CDR3 amino acids: CASSAVENTGELFF. The CDR3 DNA sequence: TGTGCCAGCAGTGCGGTAGAGAACACCGGGGAGCTGTTTTTT. The chain uses TRBV25-1 and TRBJ2-2, with no clear D. Germline CDR1 is MGHDK and CDR2 is SYGVNS. This CDR3 is built from 14 residues. Between the trimmed V and J ends, which lost 4 bases and 1 base, there was a span of 7 bases.

This clone has only a few counts. The chain links TRBV29-1 to TRBJ2-1; a weak D match, TRBD2 (6 bases). The CDR3 consists of 12 residues. CDR1 is SQVTM and CDR2 is ANQGSEA in the germline V gene. Trimming took off 6 bases at V and 7 bases at J, with 13 bases between the two ends. Written as DNA, the CDR3 is TGCAGCGTCCACATGAGCGGGAATGAGCAGTTCTTC. The encoded protein is CSVHMSGNEQFF.

The table lists this clone with a count of one. The rearrangement joins TRBV6-6 to TRBJ2-5; 7 bases map to TRBD2. V shed 4 bases and J 1 base; nucleotides not matched to a gene: 9. This CDR3 spans 16 amino acids. Germline V gene sequence: CDR1 MNHNY, CDR2 SVGAGI (reference sequence). The CDR3 region is CASSSPGGGGQETQYF. CDR3 nucleotides: TGTGCCAGCAGTTCGCCGGGGGGAGGCGGCCAAGAGACCCAGTACTTC.

V is TRBV29-1 and J is TRBJ1-2; D might be TRBD1 (5 bases). Germline V lookup: CDR1 SQVTM, CDR2 ANQGSEA. Trimming pared 2 bases from V and 4 bases from J, leaving 14 bases between. The CDR3 extends over 14 amino acids. CDR3 residues: CSVESGGRSYGYTF. The DNA for the CDR3 is TGCAGCGTTGAATCGGGGGGACGGAGCTATGGCTACACCTTC.

The chain employs TRBV4-3 and TRBJ2-3, with 8 bases matching TRBD2. CDR1 is LGHNA, CDR2 YSLEER, per germline. With V trimmed by 4 bases and J by 0 bases, 9 bases remained unmatched. The CDR3 runs 17 residues. CDR3 sequence: CASSRVEREPSTDTQYF. DNA of the CDR3: TGCGCCAGCAGCCGGGTGGAGCGGGAGCCTAGCACAGATACGCAGTATTTT.

This clone was observed a single time. As DNA, the CDR3 is TGTGCCAGCAGCTGGCCTCCTCCCAACACTGAAGCTTTCTTT. Its protein is CASSWPPPNTEAFF. The chain recombines TRBV7-9 with TRBJ1-1, with D unresolved. The CDR3 totals 14 residues. Trimming shortened V by 4 bases and J by 2 bases, and 11 bases separated the two germline ends. Germline values: CDR1 SEHNR, CDR2 FQNEAQ (reference sequence).

The V call is TRBV6-5, the J call TRBJ1-1; no clear D. The germline CDR1 and CDR2 sequences are MNHEY and SVGAGI. Trimming pared 0 bases from V and 5 bases from J, leaving 7 bases between. This CDR3 spans 13 amino acids. The CDR3 coding sequence is TGTGCCAGCAGTTACTCCGGGAAGACTGAAGCTTTCTTT. Residues: CASSYSGKTEAFF.

This chain links TRBV6-5 with TRBJ1-4, with TRBD1 identical over 7 bases. The CDR3 runs to 16 residues. V lost 4 bases to trimming and J lost 7 bases; unmatched junction nucleotides: 12. The germline gives CDR1 MNHEY, CDR2 SVGAGI. DNA for the CDR3: TGTGCCAGCAGTTCCAATAACCAGGGGGAACGTGAAAAACTGTTTTTT. It encodes CASSSNNQGEREKLFF.

The rearrangement joins TRBV5-1 to TRBJ1-2; D is unclear. The CDR3 totals 12 residues. Trimming took 0 bases from V and 7 from J, leaving 7 bases between them. Germline V gene data show CDR1 as SGHRS and CDR2 as YFSETQ. The CDR3 loop is CASSLASRGYTF. The CDR3, as DNA: TGCGCCAGCAGCTTGGCCAGTCGTGGCTACACCTTC.

This sequence joins TRBV5-1 and TRBJ2-1; TRBD2 matches at 9 bases. The V gene's germline CDR1 is SGHRS and CDR2 YFSETQ. With 0 bases clipped from V and 8 bases from J, the junction kept 6 bases outside the gene matches. The CDR3 runs to 15 residues. Here the CDR3 DNA reads TGCGCCAGCAGCTTGGTGGCGGGGGGGTTCGATGAGCAGTTCTTC. Translation: CASSLVAGGFDEQFF.

This clone is classed as medium-sized (0.01 to 0.1%). This chain links TRBV14 with TRBJ1-1, with D possibly being TRBD1 (6 bases). V was pared by 3 bases and J by 2 bases, with 10 bases between. CDR3 size: 14 residues. CDR1 is SGHDN, CDR2 FVKESK, per germline. In DNA, the CDR3 is TGTGCCAGCAGCCAGCGGGGGGCCAACACTGAAGCTTTCTTT. It translates to CASSQRGANTEAFF.

V and J are TRBV6-4 and TRBJ2-2; tentative D call: TRBD2 (6 bases). From germline, CDR1 is MRHNA and CDR2 SNTAGT. The CDR3 covers 14 residues. Between the trimmed V and J ends, which lost 3 bases and 4 bases, there was a span of 9 bases. CDR3 amino acids: CASSERGGTGELFF. CDR3 nucleotides: TGTGCCAGCAGTGAGAGGGGAGGCACCGGGGAGCTGTTTTTT.

The rearrangement links TRBV7-8 to TRBJ2-2, with D possibly TRBD2 on 6 matching bases. The CDR3 extends over 15 amino acids. V was trimmed by 8 bases and J by 1 base, leaving 14 bases between them. Looked up from germline, CDR1 is SGHVS and CDR2 is FQNEAQ. The CDR3, as DNA: TGTGCCAGCTTTCCGGACGGGAGGAACACCGGGGAGCTGTTTTTT. The encoded protein is CASFPDGRNTGELFF. Supplemented by reference TRBV7-8 and TRBJ2-2, the full variable domain reads GAGVSQSPRYKVAKRGQDVALRCDPISGHVSLFWYQQALGQGPEFLTYFQNEAQLDKSGLPSDRFFAERPEGSVSTLKIQRTQQEDSAVYLCASFPDGRNTGELFFGEGSRLTVL.

The chain recombines TRBV19 with TRBJ1-1; D unresolved. The V gene lost 4 bases and the J gene lost 4 bases, with 19 bases spanning the gap. CDR3 length: 16 amino acids. Germline V gene data show CDR1 as LNHDA and CDR2 as SQIVND (reference sequence). The chain's CDR3 is CASSTAQGPWGTEAFF. CDR3 nucleotides: TGTGCCAGTAGTACCGCTCAAGGACCTTGGGGCACTGAAGCTTTCTTT.

This sequence joins TRBV6-5 and TRBJ1-2; 8 positions agree with TRBD1. CDR1 is MNHEY and CDR2 is SVGAGI in the germline V gene. The length of the CDR3 is 15 residues. Trimming took 6 bases from V and 6 from J; bases not matched to a gene: 12. This chain's CDR3 is CASSPSGAGGNGYTF. DNA for the CDR3: TGTGCCAGCAGCCCATCCGGCGCAGGGGGCAATGGCTACACCTTC.

CDR3 nucleotides: TGTGCCAGCAGTGACGGCTTAGGCCACGAGCAGTACTTC. Translating gives CASSDGLGHEQYF. The chain links TRBV9 to TRBJ2-7; D is unclear. Germline values: CDR1 SGDLS, CDR2 YYNGEE. Between the trimmed V and J ends, which lost 5 bases and 5 bases, there was a span of 14 bases. This CDR3 region has 13 residues.

This chain connects TRBV9 to TRBJ2-3; D gene uncertain. Germline-derived CDR1 and CDR2 are SGDLS and YYNGEE. V was clipped by 6 bases and J by 4 bases, with 9 bases between them. This CDR3 spans 12 amino acids. The CDR3 DNA reads as TGTGCCAGCAACCATGGGGCAGATACGCAGTATTTT. It codes for CASNHGADTQYF.

The gene calls are TRBV30 and TRBJ2-7, with TRBD2 identical over 8 bases. The J segment lost 2 bases and the V segment lost 1 base, leaving 1 base of the junction unmatched. Germline-derived CDR1 and CDR2 are GTSNPN and SVGIG (reference sequence). The CDR3 spans 13 residues. The CDR3 sequence is CAWSAGGPYEQYF. As DNA, the CDR3 is TGTGCCTGGAGTGCGGGGGGGCCCTACGAGCAGTACTTC.

V and J are TRBV5-1 and TRBJ2-1, with D perhaps TRBD1 or TRBD2 (5 bases each). CDR1 is SGHRS, CDR2 YFSETQ, per germline. The CDR3 runs 16 residues. V shed 4 bases and J shed 7 bases, with 21 bases lying between them. Written as DNA, the CDR3 is TGCGCCAGCAGCGCGTACGGGACGGACTTGGGGAATGAGCAGTTCTTC. Protein sequence: CASSAYGTDLGNEQFF. Full variable domain (outside the CDR3, taken from reference TRBV5-1 and TRBJ2-1): KAGVTQTPRYLIKTRGQQVTLSCSPISGHRSVSWYQQTPGQGLQFLFEYFSETQRNKGNFPGRFSGRQFSNSRSEMNVSTLELGDSALYLCASSAYGTDLGNEQFFGPGTRLTVL.